This is a list of T cell receptor beta chains from one sample in a study of cytomegalovirus exposure and HLA in healthy donors. Only in-frame clones appear in the TCRdb table, and some are missing; sequencing was by immunoSEQ multiplex PCR. The sample records tens of thousands of clones, 94% being singletons. Sequences were obtained from PBMCs. Receptors originate from a woman aged 18-35 years in good health and CMV-seropositive. Both conserved end residues are part of each CDR3. The order of the fields is D gene, J gene, clone size, V gene, CDR3 protein, CDR3 DNA. A D gene is named only where the DNA matches it firmly. Clone size is given for some rows only: seen once, a few or many times, or a class if the clone is expanded.

d_call: TRBD2; j_call: TRBJ2-7; clone_size: -; v_call: TRBV6-6; cdr3_aa: CASSYSREQTYEQYF; cdr3_nt: TGTGCCAGCAGTTACTCGCGGGAGCAGACCTACGAGCAGTACTTC
d_call: -; j_call: TRBJ2-3; clone_size: once; v_call: TRBV30; cdr3_aa: CAWSSAGYTQYF; cdr3_nt: TGTGCCTGGAGTTCAGCCGGGTATACGCAGTATTTT
d_call: -; j_call: TRBJ2-7; clone_size: -; v_call: TRBV2; cdr3_aa: CANANQHYEQYF; cdr3_nt: TGTGCCAACGCAAATCAACACTACGAGCAGTACTTC
d_call: -; j_call: TRBJ1-2; clone_size: -; v_call: TRBV7-9; cdr3_aa: CASSLNRGANYGYTF; cdr3_nt: TGTGCCAGCAGCTTAAACCGGGGGGCCAACTATGGCTACACCTTC
d_call: TRBD1; j_call: TRBJ1-2; clone_size: -; v_call: TRBV10-2; cdr3_aa: CASSKMTGDRNYGYTF; cdr3_nt: TGCGCCAGCAGTAAGATGACAGGGGATCGTAACTATGGCTACACCTTC
d_call: TRBD2; j_call: TRBJ2-7; clone_size: -; v_call: TRBV7-9; cdr3_aa: CASSLAGTKTYEQYF; cdr3_nt: TGTGCCAGCAGCTTAGCCGGGACTAAAACCTACGAGCAGTACTTC
d_call: TRBD1; j_call: TRBJ1-1; clone_size: -; v_call: TRBV7-2; cdr3_aa: CASSLGTGGIGVWNTEAFF; cdr3_nt: TGTGCCAGCAGCTTAGGGACAGGGGGCATTGGTGTATGGAACACTGAAGCTTTCTTT
d_call: TRBD1; j_call: TRBJ2-7; clone_size: -; v_call: TRBV5-6; cdr3_aa: CASSWIAGQGVYEQYF; cdr3_nt: TGTGCCAGCAGCTGGATCGCGGGACAGGGGGTCTACGAGCAGTACTTC
d_call: -; j_call: TRBJ2-3; clone_size: -; v_call: TRBV13; cdr3_aa: CASSPLGNTQYF; cdr3_nt: TGTGCCAGCAGCCCACTCGGGAATACGCAGTATTTT
d_call: -; j_call: TRBJ1-1; clone_size: -; v_call: TRBV27; cdr3_aa: CASSLSGQGNKGTFF; cdr3_nt: TGTGCCAGCAGTTTATCGGGGCAGGGCAATAAGGGGACTTTCTTT
d_call: -; j_call: TRBJ2-2; clone_size: -; v_call: TRBV28; cdr3_aa: CASSLSTGELFF; cdr3_nt: TGTGCCAGCAGTTTGTCAACCGGGGAGCTGTTTTTT
d_call: TRBD2; j_call: TRBJ2-1; clone_size: -; v_call: TRBV7-3; cdr3_aa: CASSSPGREGRGEQFF; cdr3_nt: TGTGCCAGCAGCTCCCCCGGGCGGGAGGGCCGGGGTGAGCAGTTCTTC
d_call: TRBD2; j_call: TRBJ2-1; clone_size: -; v_call: TRBV18; cdr3_aa: CASSPGLAGGKNEQFF; cdr3_nt: TGTGCCAGCTCACCAGGTCTAGCGGGAGGGAAGAATGAGCAGTTCTTC
d_call: TRBD1; j_call: TRBJ1-6; clone_size: -; v_call: TRBV12-5; cdr3_aa: CASGAYAVGTGSYNSPLHF; cdr3_nt: TGTGCTAGTGGTGCATACGCAGTTGGGACAGGCTCCTATAATTCACCCCTCCACTTT
d_call: TRBD2; j_call: TRBJ2-3; clone_size: -; v_call: TRBV18; cdr3_aa: CASSTRTSGRDTSTDTQYF; cdr3_nt: TGTGCCAGCTCAACAAGGACTAGCGGGAGGGACACTAGCACAGATACGCAGTATTTT
d_call: TRBD1; j_call: TRBJ1-1; clone_size: -; v_call: TRBV2; cdr3_aa: CASRAGQTEAFF; cdr3_nt: TGTGCCAGCAGGGCGGGACAGACGGAAGCTTTCTTT
d_call: -; j_call: TRBJ1-1; clone_size: -; v_call: TRBV11-2; cdr3_aa: CASSSGSPETEAFF; cdr3_nt: TGTGCCAGCAGCTCGGGATCGCCGGAGACTGAAGCTTTCTTT
d_call: -; j_call: TRBJ2-7; clone_size: -; v_call: TRBV11-2; cdr3_aa: CASRPIAGRPYEQYF; cdr3_nt: TGTGCCAGCAGGCCGATTGCGGGGCGCCCCTACGAGCAGTACTTC
d_call: -; j_call: TRBJ2-1; clone_size: once; v_call: TRBV5-4; cdr3_aa: CASSSGSILLEQFF; cdr3_nt: TGTGCCAGCAGCTCGGGGTCTATCTTGCTGGAGCAGTTCTTC
d_call: TRBD1; j_call: TRBJ2-7; clone_size: -; v_call: TRBV10-3; cdr3_aa: CAISAQGYEQYF; cdr3_nt: TGTGCCATCAGTGCACAGGGGTACGAGCAGTACTTC
d_call: -; j_call: TRBJ1-3; clone_size: -; v_call: TRBV7-9; cdr3_aa: CASSTRDPWEVSGNTIYF; cdr3_nt: TGTGCCAGCAGCACCCGGGACCCTTGGGAGGTTTCTGGAAACACCATATATTTT
d_call: TRBD2; j_call: TRBJ2-1; clone_size: -; v_call: TRBV2; cdr3_aa: CASIFLAGNEQFF; cdr3_nt: TGTGCCAGCATCTTTCTAGCGGGCAATGAGCAGTTCTTC
d_call: TRBD2; j_call: TRBJ2-3; clone_size: -; v_call: TRBV28; cdr3_aa: CASSTWTSGRADTQYF; cdr3_nt: TGTGCCAGCAGTACCTGGACTAGCGGGAGGGCAGATACGCAGTATTTT
d_call: TRBD1; j_call: TRBJ2-7; clone_size: -; v_call: TRBV10-3; cdr3_aa: CAITRDSGSYEQYF; cdr3_nt: TGTGCCATCACAAGGGACAGTGGGTCCTACGAGCAGTACTTC
d_call: -; j_call: TRBJ2-3; clone_size: -; v_call: TRBV5-1; cdr3_aa: CASSSTAELTDTQYF; cdr3_nt: TGCGCCAGCAGCTCCACAGCGGAACTCACAGATACGCAGTATTTT
d_call: -; j_call: TRBJ1-6; clone_size: -; v_call: TRBV4-1; cdr3_aa: CASSQNSGNNSPLHF; cdr3_nt: TGCGCCAGCAGCCAAAATTCAGGGAATAATTCACCCCTCCACTTT
d_call: TRBD1; j_call: TRBJ1-6; clone_size: -; v_call: TRBV9; cdr3_aa: CASSVGRQGGSSPLHF; cdr3_nt: TGTGCCAGCAGCGTCGGAAGACAGGGGGGGAGTTCACCCCTCCACTTT
d_call: -; j_call: TRBJ2-7; clone_size: -; v_call: TRBV5-1; cdr3_aa: CASTRGEEFIDEQYF; cdr3_nt: TGCGCCAGCACCCGGGGTGAGGAATTTATCGACGAGCAGTACTTC
d_call: TRBD2; j_call: TRBJ2-7; clone_size: -; v_call: TRBV19; cdr3_aa: CASSIGLAESSYEQYF; cdr3_nt: TGTGCCAGTAGTATAGGACTAGCGGAGAGCTCCTACGAGCAGTACTTC
d_call: -; j_call: TRBJ2-2; clone_size: -; v_call: TRBV5-4; cdr3_aa: CASSGEYTGELFF; cdr3_nt: TGTGCCAGCAGCGGAGAATACACCGGGGAGCTGTTTTTT
d_call: -; j_call: TRBJ2-4; clone_size: -; v_call: TRBV29-1; cdr3_aa: CSVPLAKNIQYF; cdr3_nt: TGCAGCGTTCCACTAGCCAAAAACATTCAGTACTTC
d_call: TRBD2; j_call: TRBJ2-5; clone_size: -; v_call: TRBV5-8; cdr3_aa: CASSWGMRGASETQYF; cdr3_nt: TGTGCCAGCAGCTGGGGCATGCGGGGGGCCAGTGAGACCCAGTACTTC
d_call: -; j_call: TRBJ1-6; clone_size: -; v_call: TRBV6-5; cdr3_aa: CASSYEIGGASPLHF; cdr3_nt: TGTGCCAGCAGTTACGAAATTGGGGGGGCCTCACCCCTCCACTTT
d_call: TRBD2; j_call: TRBJ2-3; clone_size: -; v_call: TRBV9; cdr3_aa: CASSPLAGGGEQYF; cdr3_nt: TGTGCCAGCAGCCCATTAGCGGGAGGGGGGGAGCAGTATTTT
d_call: TRBD2; j_call: TRBJ2-2; clone_size: -; v_call: TRBV27; cdr3_aa: CASSFGGGAGSGELFF; cdr3_nt: TGTGCCAGCAGTTTCGGCGGGGGGGCCGGGTCCGGGGAGCTGTTTTTT
d_call: -; j_call: TRBJ2-7; clone_size: -; v_call: TRBV4-1; cdr3_aa: CASSQTVLLGYEQYF; cdr3_nt: TGCGCCAGCAGCCAGACAGTCCTCCTGGGGTACGAGCAGTACTTC
d_call: TRBD2; j_call: TRBJ2-3; clone_size: -; v_call: TRBV7-2; cdr3_aa: CASSPGGVNTQYF; cdr3_nt: TGTGCCAGCAGCCCGGGGGGAGTAAATACGCAGTATTTT
d_call: -; j_call: TRBJ1-2; clone_size: -; v_call: TRBV30; cdr3_aa: CAWSPLLSGGYTF; cdr3_nt: TGTGCCTGGAGTCCCTTGCTTTCAGGGGGCTACACCTTC
d_call: TRBD1; j_call: TRBJ1-6; clone_size: -; v_call: TRBV18; cdr3_aa: CASSPKQGQLNSPLHF; cdr3_nt: TGTGCCAGCTCACCGAAACAGGGACAGCTTAATTCACCCCTCCACTTT
d_call: TRBD2; j_call: TRBJ2-5; clone_size: -; v_call: TRBV7-7; cdr3_aa: CASSIVAGGLETQYF; cdr3_nt: TGTGCTAGCAGCATAGTAGCGGGAGGGCTAGAGACCCAGTACTTC
d_call: TRBD1; j_call: TRBJ2-3; clone_size: -; v_call: TRBV9; cdr3_aa: CASSIKTGESFTDTQYF; cdr3_nt: TGTGCCAGCAGCATTAAGACAGGGGAATCTTTCACAGATACGCAGTATTTT
d_call: TRBD2; j_call: TRBJ2-1; clone_size: -; v_call: TRBV10-3; cdr3_aa: CAISESGGRAGNEQFF; cdr3_nt: TGTGCCATCAGTGAGTCTGGCGGGAGGGCCGGCAATGAGCAGTTCTTC
d_call: -; j_call: TRBJ1-2; clone_size: -; v_call: TRBV28; cdr3_aa: CASYGDYGYTF; cdr3_nt: TGTGCCAGCTACGGGGATTATGGCTACACCTTC
d_call: TRBD1; j_call: TRBJ2-3; clone_size: -; v_call: TRBV5-1; cdr3_aa: CASSLGQGISDTQYF; cdr3_nt: TGCGCCAGCAGCTTGGGACAGGGGATCTCAGATACGCAGTATTTT
d_call: TRBD1; j_call: TRBJ1-3; clone_size: -; v_call: TRBV10-3; cdr3_aa: CAISEGTGIGNTIYF; cdr3_nt: TGTGCCATCAGTGAGGGGACAGGAATAGGAAACACCATATATTTT